Listed here are 20 T cell receptor beta chains from one sample, sequenced in a study of cytomegalovirus exposure and HLA in healthy donors. It was with 60 Vbeta and 13 Jbeta primers that the PCR ran. Measured with immunoSEQ multiplex PCR; TCRdb has only the in-frame clones, and not every one. The sample carries about 270,000 clones, 86% recorded once. The sample consisted of PBMCs. All receptors come from a man aged 40-55 years in good health and CMV-seropositive.

The J gene is TRBJ2-7, the V gene TRBV7-8, with D unresolved. This CDR3 spans 14 amino acids. The ends were cut back, 5 bases at V and 0 bases at J, with 11 bases in the middle. Germline CDR1 reads SGHVS; CDR2 reads FQNEAQ. The CDR3 is CASSPPPSSYEQYF. CDR3 coding DNA: TGTGCCAGCAGCCCTCCCCCTAGCTCCTACGAGCAGTACTTC.

This clone was observed a handful of times. V usage is TRBV6-5 and J usage is TRBJ1-1; D perhaps matches TRBD1 (6 bases). Germline CDR1 is MNHEY and CDR2 is SVGAGI. V was cut by 0 bases and J by 6 bases, with 17 bases left in between. The CDR3 is made up of 16 amino acids. The CDR3 DNA follows: TGTGCCAGCAGTTACTCAGGCAGGGGCCCAAAGGCTGAAGCTTTCTTT. This encodes CASSYSGRGPKAEAFF.

For this clone: At one of its ends the junction is not consistent with the germline gene, which may arise from a read error. The identical CDR3 is also encoded by other nucleotide sequences in the sample. The chain is built from TRBV18 and TRBJ2-5; 9 nucleotides align to TRBD1. Germline-derived CDR1 and CDR2 are KGHSH and LQKENI. The CDR3 totals 14 residues. CDR3 sequence: CASSPQGAGETQYF. The DNA for the CDR3 is TGTGCCAGCTCCCCACAGGGGGCGGGAGAGACCCAGTACTTC.

The rearrangement joins TRBV27 to TRBJ2-5; 8 bases are shared with TRBD1. The DNA end favors TRBJ2-7, so the J call may be wrong. Per germline, CDR1 MNHEY and CDR2 SMNVEV (reference sequence). The length of the CDR3 is 14 residues. CDR3 region: CASRKTGATYEQYF. In nucleotides, the CDR3 is TGTGCCAGCAGGAAGACAGGGGCTACCTACGAGCAGTACTTC.

The chain recombines TRBV18 with TRBJ2-5; a weak D match, TRBD2 (5 bases). Trimming took off 2 bases at V and 1 base at J, with 8 bases between the two ends. Germline-derived CDR1 and CDR2 are KGHSH and LQKENI. The CDR3 runs to 14 residues. The CDR3 DNA follows: TGTGCCAGCTCACCAGGGAGTATCCAAGAGACCCAGTACTTC. Residues: CASSPGSIQETQYF.

The V gene is TRBV29-1, the J gene TRBJ2-2; TRBD1 aligns across 8 bases. V dropped 6 bases and J dropped 2; count of bases not matched to a gene: 5. The CDR3 runs 14 residues. From germline, CDR1 is SQVTM and CDR2 ANQGSEA. The CDR3 loop is CSVETGANTGELFF. CDR3 DNA: TGCAGCGTAGAGACAGGGGCCAACACCGGGGAGCTGTTTTTT.

The chain joins TRBV7-9 to TRBJ2-5, with D perhaps TRBD1 (5 bases). The CDR3 is made up of 16 amino acids. Trimming cost V 5 bases and J 1 base, with 17 bases left between them. Germline-derived CDR1 and CDR2 are SEHNR and FQNEAQ (reference sequence). This CDR3 reads CASSAPSGQGQETQYF. The CDR3 DNA follows: TGTGCCAGCAGCGCACCTTCAGGGCAGGGCCAAGAGACCCAGTACTTC.

Only a few counts were recorded for this clone. At the DNA level, this CDR3 is encoded by other sequences in the same sample as well. The J gene is TRBJ1-4, the V gene TRBV4-3, with 7 nucleotides matching TRBD1. This CDR3 comprises 15 residues. Germline V lookup: CDR1 LGHNA, CDR2 YSLEER. V lost 2 bases and J lost 2; bases outside the gene matches: 2. The CDR3 sequence is CASSQNRGTNEKLFF. CDR3 DNA sequence: TGCGCCAGCAGCCAAAACAGGGGTACTAATGAAAAACTGTTTTTT.

The chain joins TRBV10-3 to TRBJ2-1; 7 bases are shared with TRBD2. Germline assignment: CDR1 ENHRY and CDR2 SYGVKD. This CDR3 spans 12 amino acids. V was pared by 9 bases and J by 4 bases, with 3 bases of the junction left unmatched. The CDR3 DNA sequence: TGTGCCATTGACGGGGGGTACAATGAGCAGTTCTTC. Amino acid sequence: CAIDGGYNEQFF.

Here the CDR3 reads CASSLSAAIAKNIQYF. The CDR3 DNA follows: TGTGCCAGCAGCTTATCGGCAGCGATAGCCAAAAACATTCAGTACTTC. This chain uses TRBV7-2 with TRBJ2-4; D is undetermined. Germline V gene lookup returns CDR1 SGHTA and CDR2 FQGNSA. Deletions cut 2 bases from V and 0 bases from J, with 11 bases between. CDR3 length: 16 amino acids.

This clone was seen once. This sequence joins TRBV7-9 and TRBJ2-3; unclear D gene. Per the germline V gene, CDR1 is SEHNR and CDR2 is FQNEAQ (reference sequence). This CDR3 is built from 13 residues. Trimming took 7 bases from V and 0 from J, leaving 8 bases between them. This CDR3 is CASKLRSTDTQYF. Written as DNA, the CDR3 is TGTGCCAGCAAGCTGAGAAGCACAGATACGCAGTATTTT.

The J gene is TRBJ2-7, the V gene TRBV28, with TRBD1 identical over 10 bases. The CDR3 is made up of 14 amino acids. V dropped 3 bases and J dropped 7; count of bases not matched to a gene: 6. The V gene's germline CDR1 is MDHEN and CDR2 SYDVKM. The CDR3: CASSLETGGLEQYF. DNA of the CDR3: TGTGCCAGCAGTTTGGAGACAGGGGGCCTGGAGCAGTACTTC.

V gene TRBV5-1 combines with J gene TRBJ1-1; 7 bases fit TRBD1. The CDR3 totals 15 residues. CDR1 SGHRS and CDR2 YFSETQ come from the germline V gene. V lost 4 bases, J lost 1 base, and 7 bases stayed unmatched. CDR3 protein: CASSSRDSRNTEAFF. The CDR3 DNA reads as TGCGCCAGCAGCAGTAGGGACAGTAGGAACACTGAAGCTTTCTTT.

This CDR3 reads CASSPGTVSGNTIYF. The DNA of the CDR3 is TGTGCCAGCTCACCCGGGACAGTCTCTGGAAACACCATATATTTT. V is TRBV18 and J is TRBJ1-3; 7 positions match TRBD1. The germline V gene has CDR1 KGHSH and CDR2 LQKENI. V trimming: 3 bases; J trimming: 0 bases; junction bases outside the gene matches: 2. This CDR3 region has 15 residues.

The chain couples TRBV27 to TRBJ2-5; 9 bases line up with TRBD1. The J call may not be correct, given that the DNA end is closer to TRBJ2-7. The CDR3 sequence is 15 residues long. CDR1 is MNHEY, CDR2 SMNVEV, per germline (reference sequence). The DNA for the CDR3 is TGTGCCAGCAGTTTAGAGACAGGGGGTAGCTACGAGCAGTACTTC. Residues: CASSLETGGSYEQYF.

The chain employs TRBV6-6 and TRBJ1-6; TRBD1 matches 8 bases. The junction had 7 bases not matched to a gene; V was cut back by 2 bases and J by 10 bases. The CDR3 is 15 amino acids. From germline, CDR1 is MNHNY and CDR2 SVGAGI (reference sequence). CDR3 loop: CASSYDGQGPSPLHF. The CDR3, as DNA: TGTGCCAGCAGTTACGACGGACAGGGACCCTCACCCCTCCACTTT.

This sequence joins TRBV11-2 and TRBJ1-1; 7 nucleotides match TRBD1. Germline CDR1 is SGHAT and CDR2 is FQNNGV. The junction had 6 bases not matched to a gene; V was cut back by 1 base and J by 4 bases. This CDR3 is 15 amino acids long. CDR3 region: CASSLGGSGGTEAFF. The CDR3 bases are TGTGCCAGCAGCTTAGGGGGCTCAGGGGGCACTGAAGCTTTCTTT.

V gene TRBV5-1 combines with J gene TRBJ2-7; 9 bases line up with TRBD2. This CDR3 spans 16 amino acids. Germline assignment: CDR1 SGHRS and CDR2 YFSETQ. V trimming: 0 bases; J trimming: 2 bases; junction bases outside the gene matches: 6. Here the CDR3 DNA reads TGCGCCAGCAGCTTGGAGGGGCTAGCGGGGCCCTACGAGCAGTACTTC. Translating gives CASSLEGLAGPYEQYF.

The CDR3 spells CASSATGGGYGYTF. The CDR3 bases are TGTGCCAGCAGTGCGACAGGGGGCGGCTATGGCTACACCTTC. This chain links TRBV6-5 with TRBJ1-2; the match to TRBD1 covers 10 bases. Germline loops: CDR1 MNHEY, CDR2 SVGAGI. Trimming removed 5 bases from V and 4 bases from J; junction bases left unmatched: 4. The CDR3 covers 14 residues.

The rearrangement uses TRBV28 and TRBJ2-1; D is unclear. Per the germline V gene, CDR1 is MDHEN and CDR2 is SYDVKM. V lost 4 bases and J lost 0, with 10 bases in between. The CDR3 is 15 amino acids. The CDR3 coding sequence is TGTGCCAGCAGTTCGCCGTGGAGCTCCTACAATGAGCAGTTCTTC. Translated: CASSSPWSSYNEQFF.